This TCR beta chain was identified in a study of T cell repertoires in cytomegalovirus infection. Study-wide findings and caveats: The ex vivo response showed dominance by HLA-C-restricted CMV-specific TCR beta clonotypes. The study identified carriers of CMV plus the relevant HLA from cumulative public TCR beta family frequency.

The V gene lost 0 bases and the J gene lost 0 bases, with 5 bases spanning the gap. This CDR3 has 14 amino acids. In germline, CDR1 is SGHDN, CDR2 FVKESK. This clonotype has more than one count but fewer than ten. What it binds is not known. One entry per CDR3 protein, called by TCRdb with MiXCR from the reads. The repertoire consists of 380,000 or so distinct CDR3 sequences, with roughly 36% occurring once and the leading ten covering roughly 12%. The source of this sequence is a human donor in good health (CMV status not recorded). Some clones in this sample may be carry-over from other donors' samples. This specimen consisted of cultured PBMCs, obtained from culture after CMV antigen stimulation. V and J are TRBV14 and TRBJ1-1; D uncertain. The chain's CDR3 is CASSQEPLNTEAFF. The CDR3 coding sequence is TGTGCCAGCAGCCAAGAACCATTGAACACTGAAGCTTTCTTT.